This TCR beta chain was profiled in a study of T cell responses to AZD1222 COVID-19 vaccine. Per the germline V gene, CDR1 is ENHRY and CDR2 is SYGVKD. The V and J ends lost 6 bases and 4 bases, in that order; junction bases with no gene match: 2. The CDR3 has 13 amino acids. This table comes from immunoSEQ multiplex PCR, and its TCRdb copy is limited to in-frame clones, with some not included. The repertoire holds around 140,000 clones, with roughly nine tenths as singletons. The TCR sequence derives from an adult in good health. This specimen was peripheral blood, taken on day 0 of AZD1222 vaccination. J is TRBJ2-5 and V is TRBV10-3; 10 bases are a match to TRBD1. The CDR3 loop is CAIRGQGRETQYF. The CDR3 DNA reads TGTGCCATCAGGGGACAGGGGAGAGAGACCCAGTACTTC.